The rows below give T cell receptor beta chains drawn from one sample of a study of T cells in Graves' hyperthyroidism and ophthalmopathy. A single record per CDR3 protein comes from TCRdb applying MiXCR to the multiplex PCR reads. This sample carries approximately 58,000 distinct CDR3 sequences, approximately 50% of them seen once, and the ten largest clones take 9.5% to 15%. Sequences were obtained from blood. The receptors were gathered from a woman aged 25 to 39 with Graves' ophthalmopathy. Both conserved end residues are part of each CDR3. A D gene is named only where the DNA matches it firmly. Rows may omit the clone size; those that give it use once, few, many or a size class.

abundance	v_gene	j_gene	d_gene	CDR3aa	CDR3nt
many	TRBV6-6	TRBJ1-1	TRBD1	CASSYQGAGTEAFF	TGTGCCAGCAGTTACCAGGGGGCAGGGACTGAAGCTTTCTTT
many	TRBV2	TRBJ2-6	NA	CASTSIASGANVLTF	TGTGCCAGCACAAGTATAGCCTCTGGGGCCAACGTCCTGACTTTC
many	TRBV10-1	TRBJ2-7	NA	CASSDPTGFDEQYF	TGCGCCAGCAGTGACCCTACAGGGTTCGACGAGCAGTACTTC
NA	TRBV29-1	TRBJ1-2	TRBD1	CSETGFGYTF	TGCAGCGAGACAGGGTTTGGCTACACCTTC
many	TRBV19	TRBJ2-1	NA	CASSIDPGSYNEQFF	TGTGCCAGTAGTATAGATCCGGGCTCCTACAATGAGCAGTTCTTC
NA	TRBV7-9	TRBJ1-2	TRBD1	CASSSGTGVGYTF	TGTGCCAGCAGCTCCGGGACAGGGGTTGGCTACACCTTC
many	TRBV12-3/TRBV12-4	TRBJ1-5	NA	CASSLLMGSNQPQHF	TGTGCCAGCAGTTTACTGATGGGAAGCAATCAGCCCCAGCATTTT
many	TRBV25-1	TRBJ1-1	NA	CASSGRGGGNTEAFF	TGTGCCAGCAGTGGGCGGGGAGGCGGGAACACTGAAGCTTTCTTT
NA	TRBV19	TRBJ2-1	TRBD1	CASSASGGVYEQFF	TGTGCCAGTAGTGCATCAGGGGGCGTCTATGAGCAGTTCTTC
NA	TRBV9	TRBJ1-2	NA	CASSVGGAANYGYTF	TGTGCCAGCAGCGTAGGGGGGGCTGCTAACTATGGCTACACCTTC
few	TRBV24-1	TRBJ1-2	TRBD1	CATSRTGCGYTF	TGTGCCACCAGCCGGACAGGGTGCGGCTACACCTTC
many	TRBV15	TRBJ2-5	NA	CATSRAGGARETQYF	TGTGCCACCAGCAGGGCAGGGGGGGCCAGGGAGACCCAGTACTTC
many	TRBV7-9	TRBJ1-5	NA	CASSTDHNQPQHF	TGTGCCAGCAGCACCGACCACAATCAGCCCCAGCATTTT
NA	TRBV25-1	TRBJ1-5	TRBD1	CASSTYWTGVYQPQHF	TGTGCCAGCAGTACCTACTGGACAGGGGTATATCAGCCCCAGCATTTT
many	TRBV12-3/TRBV12-4	TRBJ2-2	NA	CASSSAVGGPNTGELFF	TGTGCCAGCAGTTCCGCCGTGGGGGGGCCTAACACCGGGGAGCTGTTTTTT
many	TRBV6-1	TRBJ1-2	NA	CASSEETEGYTF	TGTGCCAGCAGTGAGGAAACGGAGGGCTACACCTTC
many	TRBV28	TRBJ1-2	TRBD1	CASSRGQGGGYGYTF	TGTGCCAGCAGCCGCGGACAGGGAGGGGGATATGGCTACACCTTC
many	TRBV7-2	TRBJ2-7	TRBD2	CASSQRTSGSTYEQYF	TGTGCCAGCAGCCAGAGAACTAGCGGATCAACCTACGAGCAGTACTTC
many	TRBV25-1	TRBJ2-7	NA	CASGVIPYEQYF	TGTGCCAGCGGGGTAATACCCTACGAGCAGTACTTC
many	TRBV7-9	TRBJ1-2	NA	CASSLEGVGFYGYTF	TGTGCCAGCAGCTTAGAGGGTGTAGGGTTCTATGGCTACACCTTC
many	TRBV6-5	TRBJ2-3	NA	CASSYLTGTQYF	TGTGCCAGCAGTTACTTGACCGGGACCCAGTATTTT
NA	TRBV10-3	TRBJ1-2	NA	CATHRDGNYGYTF	TGTGCCACCCACAGGGACGGCAACTATGGCTACACCTTC
NA	TRBV9	TRBJ1-1	TRBD1	CASSLGTGFDTEAFF	TGTGCCAGCAGCTTAGGGACAGGGTTCGACACTGAAGCTTTCTTT
NA	TRBV20-1	TRBJ1-2	TRBD1	CSATRQGAIYGYTF	TGCAGTGCTACTCGACAGGGGGCGATCTATGGCTACACCTTC
many	TRBV7-6	TRBJ2-3	NA	CASSSTTDTQYF	TGTGCCAGCAGCTCTACCACAGATACGCAGTATTTT
NA	TRBV5-4	TRBJ1-1	NA	CASSLSPGQTSEAFF	TGTGCCAGCAGCTTGAGTCCAGGGCAGACTTCGGAAGCTTTCTTT
NA	TRBV20-1	TRBJ2-7	TRBD2	CSASASGSNEQYF	TGCAGTGCTAGTGCAAGCGGGAGTAACGAGCAGTACTTC
NA	TRBV19	TRBJ2-7	TRBD1	CASSIRSGTAYEQYF	TGTGCCAGTAGTATACGATCCGGGACAGCCTACGAGCAGTACTTC
NA	TRBV19	TRBJ1-4	NA	CASSIGGDQANEKLFF	TGTGCCAGTAGTATAGGCGGGGACCAAGCTAATGAAAAACTGTTTTTT
NA	TRBV7-2	TRBJ2-3	NA	CASRKSRDTDTQYF	TGTGCCAGCAGAAAGTCCAGGGACACAGATACGCAGTATTTT
many	TRBV3-1	TRBJ2-2	TRBD2	CASSQRLADTGELFF	TGTGCCAGCAGCCAAAGACTAGCGGACACCGGGGAGCTGTTTTTT